The 18 T cell receptor beta chains given below trace back to one sample, sequenced in a study of cytomegalovirus exposure and HLA in healthy donors. The PCR ran on 60 Vbeta and 13 Jbeta primers. Using immunoSEQ multiplex PCR, the repertoire was profiled, and TCRdb retains in-frame clones only, with some absent. The repertoire holds about 150,000 clones, with 75% to 85% as singletons. Sequencing input: PBMCs. All receptors derive from a man aged 50-60 years in good health and CMV-seropositive.

The chain employs TRBV7-2 and TRBJ1-4; no reliable D call. Trimming shortened V by 3 bases and J by 5 bases, and 4 bases separated the two germline ends. The length of the CDR3 is 12 residues. Germline V gene sequence: CDR1 SGHTA, CDR2 FQGNSA. DNA of the CDR3: TGTGCCAGCAGCTTTCAGAATGAAAAACTGTTTTTT. Translation gives CASSFQNEKLFF.

The chain recombines TRBV15 with TRBJ2-1; the match to TRBD2 covers 11 bases. Germline V CDR1 and CDR2: LNHNV, YYDKDF (reference sequence). The CDR3 runs to 15 residues. V dropped 4 bases and J dropped 3; count of bases not matched to a gene: 2. The CDR3 DNA follows: TGTGCCACCAGCACTGGGACTAGCGGCTACAATGAGCAGTTCTTC. Its translation: CATSTGTSGYNEQFF.

This clone was counted only a few times. The V and J genes are TRBV6-4 and TRBJ2-2, with TRBD2 identical over 9 bases. This CDR3 has 15 residues. Germline V CDR1 and CDR2: MRHNA, SNTAGT. Trimming at V came to 3 bases and at J to 2 bases, leaving 1 base not matched to a gene. Here the CDR3 reads CASSETSGNTGELFF. The CDR3, as DNA: TGTGCCAGCAGTGAGACTAGCGGTAACACCGGGGAGCTGTTTTTT.

The V call is TRBV6-1, the J call TRBJ2-5, with D tentatively TRBD1 (5 bases). The better agreement between TRBJ2-7 and the DNA end casts doubt on the J call. Per the germline V gene, CDR1 is MNHNS and CDR2 is SASEGT. CDR3 size: 14 residues. CDR3 loop: CASTLWGSSYEQYF. CDR3 sequence (DNA): TGTGCCAGCACACTTTGGGGCAGCTCCTACGAGCAGTACTTC.

The CDR3 region has the DNA TGTGCCAGCAGCAAGGTTAGCGGGAGACCCTGCTACGAGCAGTACTTC. Translating it yields CASSKVSGRPCYEQYF. The rearrangement links TRBV21-1 to TRBJ2-7; the table's TRBD2 call for D was not verified on the DNA. TRBV21-1 is annotated as a pseudogene. The length of the CDR3 is 16 residues.

Note on this clone: A far larger clone differs by one base, so this is likely a read error. The V and J genes are TRBV7-9 and TRBJ2-7; D is unclear. Germline V gene data show CDR1 as SEHNR and CDR2 as FQNEAQ (reference sequence). This CDR3 contains 11 residues. DNA for the CDR3: TGTGCCAGCAACTTAGTCTCCGAGCAGTACTTC. Translated, it gives CASNLVSEQYF.

This clone was detected only once. The J gene is TRBJ2-3, the V gene TRBV5-4, with D possibly matching TRBD2 (5 bases). CDR3 length equals 13 residues. Germline V lookup: CDR1 SGHNT, CDR2 YYREEE (reference sequence). V was clipped by 0 bases and J by 3 bases, with 5 bases between them. The CDR3: CASSLGGTDTQYF. CDR3 sequence (DNA): TGTGCCAGCAGCTTGGGCGGGACAGATACGCAGTATTTT.

The CDR3 sequence: CASSLDGGGLETQYF. In nucleotides, the CDR3 is TGTGCCAGCAGTTTAGATGGAGGGGGCTTAGAGACCCAGTACTTC. The chain has TRBV27 and TRBJ2-5; D may be TRBD1 (7 bases). Germline lookup yields CDR1 MNHEY and CDR2 SMNVEV (reference sequence). The CDR3 is made up of 15 amino acids. The germline V and J ends were trimmed by 2 bases and 4 bases, with 14 bases remaining between them.

The gene calls are TRBV4-1 and TRBJ2-4; possible D gene TRBD1, 5 bases. Germline CDR1 reads MGHRA; CDR2 reads YSYEKL. Trimming took off 0 bases at V and 0 bases at J, with 12 bases between the two ends. The length of the CDR3 is 17 residues. CDR3 coding DNA: TGCGCCAGCAGCCAAGATTTAGGGGCGCTAGCCAAAAACATTCAGTACTTC. Encoded protein: CASSQDLGALAKNIQYF.

The CDR3 reads CASNRGHLAGTDTQYF. CDR3 DNA: TGTGCCAGCAACCGAGGGCACCTAGCGGGCACAGATACGCAGTATTTT. V and J are TRBV27 and TRBJ2-3; 7 bases agree with TRBD2. The V gene end was trimmed by 7 bases and the J gene end by 1 base; junction bases not matched to a gene: 11. CDR1 MNHEY and CDR2 SMNVEV come from the germline V gene (reference sequence). The length of the CDR3 is 16 residues.

The chain carries TRBV30 and TRBJ2-5, with a tentative D call TRBD1 (6 bases). Germline V gene lookup returns CDR1 GTSNPN and CDR2 SVGIG (reference sequence). The germline V and J ends were trimmed by 4 bases and 5 bases, with 14 bases remaining between them. This CDR3 has 13 amino acids. Here the CDR3 reads CAWTAGTRETQYF. The DNA of the CDR3 is TGTGCCTGGACCGCAGGGACAAGGGAGACCCAGTACTTC.

The V and J genes are TRBV9 and TRBJ2-2, with D perhaps TRBD1 (6 bases). The CDR3 extends over 14 amino acids. V dropped 3 bases and J dropped 5 bases, with 11 bases sitting between them. CDR1 and CDR2 from the germline V gene are SGDLS and YYNGEE. The CDR3 loop reads CASSGQVSTGELFF. The CDR3, as DNA: TGTGCCAGCAGCGGACAGGTATCAACCGGGGAGCTGTTTTTT.

The chain combines TRBV30 with TRBJ2-5; TRBD1 matches 8 bases. The J call may not be correct, given that the DNA end is closer to TRBJ2-7. Germline V CDR1 and CDR2: GTSNPN, SVGIG (reference sequence). This CDR3 contains 12 residues. CDR3 nucleotides: TGTGCCTGGACCCTGACAGGGGACGAGCAGTACTTC. This sequence encodes CAWTLTGDEQYF.

The chain combines TRBV19 with TRBJ2-7; maybe TRBD2 (5 bases). V gave up 1 base and J gave up 1 base, with 14 bases separating them. This CDR3 comprises 16 residues. Germline V gene data show CDR1 as LNHDA and CDR2 as SQIVND (reference sequence). CDR3 nucleotide sequence: TGTGCCAGTAGTATAGTGCGACGGACTGGGTCCTACGAGCAGTACTTC. Translating gives CASSIVRRTGSYEQYF. Filled out from reference TRBV19 and TRBJ2-7, the complete variable domain reads DGGITQSPKYLFRKEGQNVTLSCEQNLNHDAMYWYRQDPGQGLRLIYYSQIVNDFQKGDIAEGYSVSREKKESFPLTVTSAQKNPTAFYLCASSIVRRTGSYEQYFGPGTRLTVT.

Comments on this clone: The junction and the germline gene differ at one end; a read error may be behind it. The chain employs TRBV7-9 and TRBJ2-7; 10 nucleotides line up with TRBD1. Germline CDR1 is SEHNR and CDR2 is FQNEAQ (reference sequence). The CDR3 has 15 amino acids. The CDR3 is CSSSSGQGVSYEQYF. In nucleotides, the CDR3 is TGTTCCAGCAGCTCCGGACAGGGGGTTTCCTACGAGCAGTACTTC.

The gene calls are TRBV18 and TRBJ1-3, with 8 bases matching TRBD1. The V and J ends lost 3 bases and 6 bases, in that order; junction bases with no gene match: 7. CDR1 is KGHSH, CDR2 LQKENI, per germline. CDR3 length: 15 amino acids. Written as DNA, the CDR3 is TGTGCCAGCTCACCGACCTGGACAGGGCTAAACACCATATATTTT. It yields the protein CASSPTWTGLNTIYF.

This chain links TRBV5-1 with TRBJ2-3; 10 positions agree with TRBD1. CDR3 length: 16 residues. The V segment lost 4 bases and the J segment 1 base; nucleotides outside the gene matches: 6. Germline V gene sequence: CDR1 SGHRS, CDR2 YFSETQ. The CDR3 sequence: CASSAWTGGGTDTQYF. The CDR3 DNA reads TGCGCCAGCAGCGCGTGGACAGGGGGTGGCACAGATACGCAGTATTTT.

The chain uses TRBV19 and TRBJ1-5, with 7 bases matching TRBD1. With 8 bases clipped from V and 2 bases from J, the junction kept 9 bases outside the gene matches. Germline lookup yields CDR1 LNHDA and CDR2 SQIVND (reference sequence). The CDR3 loop spans 15 amino acids. CDR3 in amino acids: CASRTGVAGNQPQHF. CDR3 nucleotide sequence: TGTGCCAGTCGAACAGGGGTAGCGGGCAATCAGCCCCAGCATTTT.